This TCR beta chain was recovered during a study of cytomegalovirus exposure and HLA in healthy donors. Worth noting for this clone: Its antigen is undetermined.

Whole-study results and caveats: The listing of fewer than 200 TCR beta chains classed them as cytomegalovirus-associated.

The CDR3 has 14 residues. V was trimmed by 1 base and J by 5 bases, leaving 12 bases between them. Germline V gene sequence: CDR1 GTSNPN, CDR2 SVGIG (reference sequence). PCR used 60 Vbeta primers and 13 Jbeta primers. TCRdb keeps only in-frame clones here, not all; method: immunoSEQ multiplex PCR. This listing includes about 70,000 clones. This receptor was taken from a woman under 40 in good health and CMV-seronegative. The chain has TRBV30 and TRBJ2-1; possibly TRBD2 for D (6 bases). Material for sequencing was PBMCs. The CDR3 spells CAWSGVAEHNEQFF. In DNA, the CDR3 is TGTGCCTGGAGTGGAGTAGCGGAGCACAATGAGCAGTTCTTC.